A single sample is the source of the 21 T cell receptor beta chains below, sequenced in a study of post-analysis software for immune sequencing data. Overall study findings and caveats: Included in a set of roughly five TRBV segments more frequent in patients than controls were TRBV5-6, TRBV5-1 and TRBV20-1.

Presence of unique molecular identifiers characterized the TCR beta cDNA libraries. TCRdb used MiXCR to reprocess the PCR reads, holding one entry per CDR3 protein. The table has approximately 730,000 distinct CDR3 sequences, around 27% seen once. Their specific antigens are unknown. The sample taken for sequencing was blood. The source is a girl aged 5-17 years with multiple sclerosis.

The CDR3: CASSQGPRADTEAFF. The CDR3 DNA sequence: TGTGCCAGCAGCCAAGGTCCCAGGGCGGACACTGAAGCTTTCTTT. The chain has TRBV4-2 and TRBJ1-1; possible D gene TRBD1, 5 bases. Germline V lookup: CDR1 LGHNA, CDR2 YNFKEQ. Trimming stripped 1 base from V and 3 bases from J, with 12 bases between. CDR3 length: 15 residues.

The chain has TRBV28 and TRBJ1-1; D may be TRBD1 (5 bases). Germline V gene data show CDR1 as MDHEN and CDR2 as SYDVKM. Trimming took 6 bases from V and 6 from J, leaving 14 bases between them. The CDR3 is made up of 13 amino acids. CDR3 in amino acids: CASRSGLVAEAFF. CDR3 bases: TGTGCCAGCAGGTCAGGGCTGGTAGCTGAAGCTTTCTTT.

The chain links TRBV4-2 to TRBJ1-5; D gene ambiguous. In germline, CDR1 is LGHNA, CDR2 YNFKEQ. This CDR3 is 13 amino acids long. The germline V and J ends were trimmed by 1 base and 6 bases, with 7 bases remaining between them. The CDR3 here is CASSQASGQPQHF. In nucleotides, the CDR3 is TGTGCCAGCAGCCAAGCGTCGGGTCAGCCCCAGCATTTT.

This clonotype was observed a few times. This sequence joins TRBV12-3 or TRBV12-4 and TRBJ2-4; 13 nucleotides align to TRBD2. The J call may be faulty, since TRBJ2-7 better matches the DNA end. The CDR3 totals 14 residues. The CDR3 here is CASHSGLAGTEQYF. In nucleotides, the CDR3 is TGTGCCAGCCATTCGGGACTAGCGGGAACCGAGCAGTACTTC.

The chain recombines TRBV11-2 with TRBJ2-4, with 9 bases identical to TRBD2. The V gene's germline CDR1 is SGHAT and CDR2 FQNNGV. The CDR3 contains 15 residues. V shed 7 bases and J 13 bases; nucleotides not matched to a gene: 17. CDR3 in amino acids: CASTDASGRFNEQYF. For the CDR3, the DNA is TGTGCCAGCACCGACGCCAGCGGGAGGTTCAATGAGCAGTACTTC.

The chain couples TRBV28 to TRBJ1-2; 7 bases line up with TRBD1. V lost 5 bases and J lost 3; bases outside the gene matches: 6. Germline V gives CDR1 MDHEN, CDR2 SYDVKM. The length of the CDR3 is 14 residues. The CDR3 DNA reads as TGTGCCAGCAGTGCAGGGGGTGCCTACTATGGCTACACCTTC. This codes for CASSAGGAYYGYTF.

A remark on this clonotype: This may stem from a read error, because a much larger clone lies one nucleotide away. This sequence joins TRBV28 and TRBJ2-4; tentatively, D is TRBD1 (6 bases). Deletions cut 6 bases from V and 14 bases from J, with 17 bases between. CDR1 MDHEN and CDR2 SYDVKM come from the germline V gene. CDR3 length: 12 residues. The CDR3: CASSRTVYEEYF. The CDR3 DNA sequence: TGTGCCAGCAGCCGGACAGTCTACGAGGAGTACTTC. The full variable domain, rest sourced from reference TRBV28 and TRBJ2-4, is DVKVTQSSRYLVKRTGEKVFLECVQDMDHENMFWYRQDPGLGLRLIYFSYDVKMKEKGDIPEGYSVSREKKERFSLILESASTNQTSMYLCASSRTVYEEYFGAGTRLSVL.

This clonotype was observed a few times. The chain combines TRBV10-3 with TRBJ2-1; 7 bases agree with TRBD2. With V trimmed by 1 base and J by 6 bases, 3 bases remained unmatched. CDR1 and CDR2 (germline): ENHRY, SYGVKD. This CDR3 has 14 residues. CDR3 coding DNA: TGTGCCATCAGTGAGTGGACGGGAGGCAATGAGCAGTTCTTC. Translated, it gives CAISEWTGGNEQFF.

For the CDR3, the DNA is TGCGCCAGCAGCCGGACTACCTCATCCTACAATGAGCAGTTCTTC. It codes for CASSRTTSSYNEQFF. The rearrangement uses TRBV5-1 and TRBJ2-1; D may be TRBD2 (6 bases). The CDR3 totals 15 residues. CDR1 SGHRS and CDR2 YFSETQ come from the germline V gene. V gave up 4 bases and J gave up 1 base, with 12 bases separating them.

The V call is TRBV4-2, the J call TRBJ2-5; 8 bases are shared with TRBD2. Losses at the gene ends were 2 bases for V and 11 bases for J; bases not matched to a gene: 10. Germline V lookup: CDR1 LGHNA, CDR2 YNFKEQ. This CDR3 is built from 14 residues. As DNA, the CDR3 is TGTGCCAGCAGCCAACGCGGGGGGCAGTGGGAGCAGTACTTC. It specifies CASSQRGGQWEQYF.

This clonotype was detected a few times. The chain links TRBV12-3 or TRBV12-4 to TRBJ2-2; 7 bases line up with TRBD2. Trimming cost V 4 bases and J 3 bases; bases outside gene matches: 2. The CDR3 extends over 14 amino acids. For the CDR3, the DNA is TGTGCCAGCAGTTGGGGGGGATACACCGGGGAGCTGTTTTTT. Translation: CASSWGGYTGELFF.

The chain recombines TRBV5-1 with TRBJ2-2; 9 positions match TRBD1. Germline CDR1 and CDR2: SGHRS and YFSETQ. The CDR3 runs 15 residues. Trimming cost V 3 bases and J 4 bases; bases outside gene matches: 4. The CDR3 DNA reads TGCGCCAGCAGCTCCGGGACAGGGACCACCGGGGAGCTGTTTTTT. It codes for CASSSGTGTTGELFF.

This chain links TRBV10-3 with TRBJ2-3; TRBD2 might be the D (6 bases). V lost 8 bases and J 2 bases, leaving 20 bases between the germline ends. The length of the CDR3 is 16 residues. Germline CDR1 and CDR2: ENHRY and SYGVKD. CDR3 nucleotide sequence: TGTGCCATCTCGAGCTCCGGTAGCGGATTCACAGATACGCAGTATTTT. Residues: CAISSSGSGFTDTQYF.

V and J are TRBV29-1 and TRBJ2-3; weak D call: TRBD1 (6 bases). V was pared by 6 bases and J by 0 bases, with 10 bases between. This CDR3 is 13 amino acids long. Germline loops: CDR1 SQVTM, CDR2 ANQGSEA. CDR3 nucleotides: TGCAGCGTACACGGACAGAGCACAGATACGCAGTATTTT. Residues: CSVHGQSTDTQYF.

The chain links TRBV12-3 or TRBV12-4 to TRBJ2-7; 7 nucleotides line up with TRBD2. The J call could be wrong; TRBJ2-5 is a better fit for the DNA end. This CDR3 is 14 amino acids long. The DNA for the CDR3 is TGTGCCAGCACCCGGGGAGGGCTTCAAGAGACCCAGTACTTC. Translating it yields CASTRGGLQETQYF.

This clonotype has a single count. The chain couples TRBV6-6 to TRBJ2-2; 9 bases match TRBD1. The CDR3 loop spans 15 amino acids. CDR1 is MNHNY, CDR2 SVGAGI, per germline (reference sequence). The V segment lost 8 bases and the J segment 4 bases; nucleotides outside the gene matches: 8. The CDR3 DNA reads TGTGCCAGCCAAACAGGGGGCGGGGGCACCGGGGAGCTGTTTTTT. Translated: CASQTGGGGTGELFF.

V usage is TRBV7-9 and J usage is TRBJ2-1; D not resolved. CDR1 is SEHNR and CDR2 is FQNEAQ in the germline V gene (reference sequence). The CDR3 contains 11 residues. V lost 0 bases and J lost 12, with 6 bases in between. DNA for the CDR3: TGTGCCAGCAGCTTAGCCCGAGGGCAGTTCTTC. Translating gives CASSLARGQFF.

In its sample, this clonotype was seen a few times. V and J are TRBV12-3 or TRBV12-4 and TRBJ2-6; 8 positions agree with TRBD1. The CDR3 totals 19 residues. The V and J ends lost 0 bases and 2 bases, in that order; junction bases with no gene match: 9. The CDR3 reads CASSLARGQGLAGANVLTF. In DNA form, the CDR3 reads TGTGCCAGCAGTTTAGCGCGCGGACAGGGACTTGCTGGGGCCAACGTCCTGACTTTC.

This clonotype was seen a few times. The rearrangement uses TRBV10-3 and TRBJ2-5; D is perhaps TRBD2 (6 bases). CDR1 is ENHRY and CDR2 is SYGVKD in the germline V gene. V lost 0 bases to trimming and J lost 3 bases, with 11 bases between them. This CDR3 is 15 amino acids long. The DNA for the CDR3 is TGTGCCATCAGTGAGTCGACCCGGGGGAAAGAGACCCAGTACTTC. The encoded protein is CAISESTRGKETQYF.

J is TRBJ2-7 and V is TRBV20-1, with D uncertain. Per germline, CDR1 DFQATT and CDR2 SNEGSKA (reference sequence). The CDR3 covers 14 residues. The ends were cut back, 1 base at V and 2 bases at J, with 12 bases in the middle. Written as DNA, the CDR3 is TGCAGTGCTAGAGTACCGCAAGAGCCCTACGAGCAGTACTTC. Protein product: CSARVPQEPYEQYF.

This clonotype was counted only a few times. This chain connects TRBV7-2 to TRBJ2-5; D may match TRBD1 or TRBD2 (5 bases each). CDR1 and CDR2 (germline): SGHTA, FQGNSA. This CDR3 spans 14 amino acids. Deletions cut 5 bases from V and 1 base from J, with 11 bases between. CDR3 coding DNA: TGTGCCAGCAGCCGGGGCCCAATCCAAGAGACCCAGTACTTC. Translation: CASSRGPIQETQYF.